Listed below are T cell receptor beta chains from one sample, sequenced in a study of PD-1 blockade in mismatch repair-deficient tumors. Here immunoSEQ multiplex PCR was the method, and the copy in TCRdb shows in-frame clones only, minus some. Counted here are 80,000 to 100,000 clones, over 70% occurring once; the ten biggest clones make up 2.6%. The sample here was peripheral blood, taken 12 weeks after starting pembrolizumab. The receptors originated from an adult with mismatch repair-deficient cancer. The CDR3 runs from the conserved cysteine through the conserved F or W. The order of the fields is clone size, J gene, V gene, D gene, CDR3 DNA, CDR3 protein. A D gene is named only where the DNA matches it firmly. Size tells how often a clone was seen (once, few, many) or the class of an expanded clone, and some rows leave it out.

>-|TRBJ1-4|TRBV11-3|-
TGTGCCAGCAGCCCTCGGACAGTAACAACTAATGAAAAACTGTTTTTT
CASSPRTVTTNEKLFF
>-|TRBJ1-1|TRBV29-1|-
TGCAGCGTCTCAGGCCGGGAAACTTTCTTT
CSVSGRETFF
>-|TRBJ2-1|TRBV7-9|TRBD2
TGTGCCAGCAGCTTAGTCACTAGCGGAACCTACAATGAGCAGTTCTTC
CASSLVTSGTYNEQFF
>-|TRBJ1-3|TRBV7-2|-
TGTGCCAGTCAGTCGTGGAGCTCTGGAAACACCATATATTTT
CASQSWSSGNTIYF
>-|TRBJ1-5|TRBV6-6|-
TGTGCCAGCAGCCCATTTGAACAGCTCAATCAGCCCCAGCATTTT
CASSPFEQLNQPQHF
>-|TRBJ2-3|TRBV19|TRBD2
TGTGCCAGTAGTATAGAAGCCGATTTAGCGGGACCTTATAGCACAGATACGCAGTATTTT
CASSIEADLAGPYSTDTQYF
>few|TRBJ1-2|TRBV18|-
TGTGCCAGCTCACCGAGGGGGGATGGCTACACCTTC
CASSPRGDGYTF
>-|TRBJ1-2|TRBV19|TRBD1
TGTGCCAGTACCAATTCCGGGACAGGGATCTATGGCTACACCTTC
CASTNSGTGIYGYTF
>medium-sized|TRBJ2-1|TRBV7-3|-
TGTGCCAGCAGCTTAAGCGGAGGCTATGAGCAGTTCTTC
CASSLSGGYEQFF
>-|TRBJ1-5|TRBV27|-
TGTGCCAGCAGTTTAAAGGGGAATCAGCCCCAGCATTTT
CASSLKGNQPQHF
>-|TRBJ2-7|TRBV9|TRBD1
TGTGCCAGCAGCGGAGACAGGGGGCGCGACGAGCAGTACTTC
CASSGDRGRDEQYF
>-|TRBJ2-1|TRBV6-1|TRBD2
TGTGCCACCGAAAGCGGGAGCTCCTACAATGAGCAGTTCTTC
CATESGSSYNEQFF
>-|TRBJ2-7|TRBV5-6|-
TGTGCCAGCAGCCCAGGGTCTGGCGAGCAGTACTTC
CASSPGSGEQYF
>few|TRBJ2-7|TRBV6-6|TRBD2
TGTGCCAGCAGTAGAACCTCAACTAGCGCTGAGCAGTACTTC
CASSRTSTSAEQYF
>-|TRBJ2-7|TRBV29-1|-
TGCAGCGTTGTGGCAAACTACGAGCAGTACTTC
CSVVANYEQYF
>-|TRBJ2-5|TRBV28|-
TGTGCCAGCAGTTTATTAGGGGCCCAAGAGACCCAGTACTTC
CASSLLGAQETQYF
>-|TRBJ2-1|TRBV7-8|-
TGTGCCAGCAGTTCCGACAGGCTATCACTCTCCTACAATGAGCAGTTCTTC
CASSSDRLSLSYNEQFF
>-|TRBJ2-2|TRBV5-5|TRBD2
TGTGCCAGCAGCTCCTGGACTAGCGGGAGAACAACCGGGGAGCTGTTTTTT
CASSSWTSGRTTGELFF
>-|TRBJ2-1|TRBV19|-
TGTGCCAGTAGTATAAGCGGGCCTAGCTCCTACAATGAGCAGTTCTTC
CASSISGPSSYNEQFF
>many|TRBJ2-2|TRBV4-1|TRBD1
TGCGCCAGCAGCCAAGGACAGGGTAGCACCGGGGAGCTGTTTTTT
CASSQGQGSTGELFF
>few|TRBJ1-2|TRBV29-1|-
TGCAGCGTTGGGAATCAGGCAGCCGGCAATGGCTACACCTTC
CSVGNQAAGNGYTF
>-|TRBJ1-4|TRBV18|TRBD1
TGTGCCAGCCATGGGACAGGGATAAATGAAAAACTGTTTTTT
CASHGTGINEKLFF
>-|TRBJ1-4|TRBV18|-
TGTGCCAGCTCACCACTCAGTCGAGATGAAAAACTGTTTTTT
CASSPLSRDEKLFF
>-|TRBJ1-5|TRBV19|-
TGTGCCAGTAGTTTGAGGGGTCTTAGCAATCAGCCCCAGCATTTT
CASSLRGLSNQPQHF
>-|TRBJ1-4|TRBV6-4|-
TGTGCCAGCAGCGTTGGGAGAAGGCAACAAACCCCGTTTAATGAAAAACTGTTTTTT
CASSVGRRQQTPFNEKLFF
>-|TRBJ1-3|TRBV11-2|TRBD1
TGTGCCAGCAGCCAGACAGGGAGCTCTGGAAACACCATATATTTT
CASSQTGSSGNTIYF
>-|TRBJ1-2|TRBV19|-
TGTGCCAGTACCAACCCAGGGTTGGAATATGGCTACACCTTC
CASTNPGLEYGYTF
>-|TRBJ1-1|TRBV9|-
TGTGCCAGCAGCGTCGGACAGCAGAACACTGAAGCTTTCTTT
CASSVGQQNTEAFF
>-|TRBJ2-2|TRBV6-4|-
TGTGCCAGCAGTGTCGAGGGGAACACCGGGGAGCTGTTTTTT
CASSVEGNTGELFF
>-|TRBJ2-7|TRBV2|TRBD1
TGTGCCAGCAGTTACGAACCGGGACAGGGGGCGCGGGAGCAGTACTTC
CASSYEPGQGAREQYF
>-|TRBJ1-2|TRBV7-9|-
TGTGCCAGCAGCTTAGCGCGTTATACTAATGGCTACACCTTC
CASSLARYTNGYTF
>-|TRBJ2-3|TRBV5-1|TRBD2
TGCGCCAGCAGCTTGGTGAGCGGGAGCGGGACAGATACGCAGTATTTT
CASSLVSGSGTDTQYF
>once|TRBJ1-4|TRBV7-6|-
TGTGCCAGCAGCCCCCCCGAGGTAACAGCAGAAAAACTGTTTTTT
CASSPPEVTAEKLFF
>once|TRBJ2-1|TRBV9|TRBD2
TGTGCCAGCAGCCGGACTAGCGGGGGAAACAATGAGCAGTTCTTC
CASSRTSGGNNEQFF
>-|TRBJ2-7|TRBV7-8|TRBD1
TGTGCCAGCAGCTTAGCGGGGCAGGGGGCCTACGAGCAGTACTTC
CASSLAGQGAYEQYF
>-|TRBJ2-2|TRBV6-6|-
TGTGCCAGCAGTTCCACGGCTACTCACACCGGGGAGCTGTTTTTT
CASSSTATHTGELFF
>-|TRBJ1-4|TRBV5-1|-
TGCGCCAGCAGCTTGGCGGGGGTTAGCGAAAAACTGTTTTTT
CASSLAGVSEKLFF
>-|TRBJ2-3|TRBV6-5|-
TGTGCCAGCAGTTACCGCGGGACGGGGAGCACAGATACGCAGTATTTT
CASSYRGTGSTDTQYF
>-|TRBJ2-7|TRBV7-2|TRBD2
TGTGCCAGCAGCTGGACTAGCGGGAGAGTGGAGCAGTACTTC
CASSWTSGRVEQYF
>once|TRBJ1-2|TRBV11-1|TRBD1
TGTGCCAGCAGCGCGCCCGGGACAGTCTATGGCTACACCTTC
CASSAPGTVYGYTF
>-|TRBJ2-7|TRBV28|TRBD1
TGTGCCAGCAGTATACTCTCCGGGACAGGTGTACTTGAGCAGTACTTC
CASSILSGTGVLEQYF